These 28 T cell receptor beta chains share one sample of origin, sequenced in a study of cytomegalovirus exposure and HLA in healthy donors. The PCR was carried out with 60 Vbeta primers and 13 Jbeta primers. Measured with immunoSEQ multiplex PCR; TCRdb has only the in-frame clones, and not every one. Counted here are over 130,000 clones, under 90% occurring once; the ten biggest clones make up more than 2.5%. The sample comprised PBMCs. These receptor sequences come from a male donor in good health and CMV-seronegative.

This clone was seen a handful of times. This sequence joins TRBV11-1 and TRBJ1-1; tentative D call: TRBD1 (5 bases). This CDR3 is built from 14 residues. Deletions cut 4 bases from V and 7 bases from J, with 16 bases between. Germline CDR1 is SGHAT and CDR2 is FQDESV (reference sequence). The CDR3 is CASSSGRVRVEAFF. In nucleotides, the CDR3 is TGTGCCAGCAGCTCGGGCAGGGTAAGGGTTGAAGCTTTCTTT.

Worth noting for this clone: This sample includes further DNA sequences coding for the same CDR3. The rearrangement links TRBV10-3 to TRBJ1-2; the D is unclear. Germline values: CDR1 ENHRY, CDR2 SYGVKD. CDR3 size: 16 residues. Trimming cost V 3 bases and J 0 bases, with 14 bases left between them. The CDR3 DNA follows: TGTGCCATCAGTGACCCCGGGGTGCCTTCTAACTATGGCTACACCTTC. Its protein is CAISDPGVPSNYGYTF.

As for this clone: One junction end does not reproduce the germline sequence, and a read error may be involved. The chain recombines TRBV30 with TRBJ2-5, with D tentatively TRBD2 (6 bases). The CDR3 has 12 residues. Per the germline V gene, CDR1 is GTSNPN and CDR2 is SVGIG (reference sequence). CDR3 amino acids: CAWTQNREIQYF. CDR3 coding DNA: TGTGCCTGGACTCAAAATCGGGAGATCCAGTACTTC.

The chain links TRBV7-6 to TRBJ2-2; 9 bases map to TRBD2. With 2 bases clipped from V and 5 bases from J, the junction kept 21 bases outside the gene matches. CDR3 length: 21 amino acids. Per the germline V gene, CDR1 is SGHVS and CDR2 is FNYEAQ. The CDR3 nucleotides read TGTGCCAGCAGCTTACACCCAAACAGGGCACTAGCGGGCATGGGAACCGGGGAGCTGTTTTTT. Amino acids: CASSLHPNRALAGMGTGELFF.

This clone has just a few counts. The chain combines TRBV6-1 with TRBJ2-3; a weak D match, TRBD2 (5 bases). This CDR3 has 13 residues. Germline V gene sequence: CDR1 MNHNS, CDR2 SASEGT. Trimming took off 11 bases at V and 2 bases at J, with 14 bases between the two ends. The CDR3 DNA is TGTGCCGCCCTCGGACTTTTCACAGATACGCAGTATTTT. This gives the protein CAALGLFTDTQYF.

CDR3 sequence (DNA): TGCGCCAGCGGACTGAAACGCTCTGGAAACACCATATATTTT. It specifies CASGLKRSGNTIYF. The chain joins TRBV23-1 to TRBJ1-3; D remains unclear. TRBV23-1 is sorted into the ORF group, with uncertain function. V gave up 8 bases and J gave up 0 bases, with 11 bases separating them. The length of the CDR3 is 14 residues.

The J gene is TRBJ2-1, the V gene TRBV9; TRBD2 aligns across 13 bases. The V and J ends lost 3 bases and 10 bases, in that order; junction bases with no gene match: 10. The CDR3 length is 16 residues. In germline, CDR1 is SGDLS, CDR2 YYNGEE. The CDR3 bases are TGTGCCAGCAGCGGGGCACTAGCGGGAGGGGCACGGGAGCAGTTCTTC. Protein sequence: CASSGALAGGAREQFF. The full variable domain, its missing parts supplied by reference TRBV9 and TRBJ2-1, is DSGVTQTPKHLITATGQRVTLRCSPRSGDLSVYWYQQSLDQGLQFLIQYYNGEERAKGNILERFSAQQFPDLHSELNLSSLELGDSALYFCASSGALAGGAREQFFGPGTRLTVL.

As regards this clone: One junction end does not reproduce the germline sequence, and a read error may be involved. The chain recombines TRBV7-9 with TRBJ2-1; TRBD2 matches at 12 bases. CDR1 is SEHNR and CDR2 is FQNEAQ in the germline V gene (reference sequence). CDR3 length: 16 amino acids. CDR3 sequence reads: CSSSSPLAGGRGEQFF. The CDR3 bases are TGTTCCAGCAGTTCACCTCTAGCGGGAGGGAGAGGCGAGCAGTTCTTC.

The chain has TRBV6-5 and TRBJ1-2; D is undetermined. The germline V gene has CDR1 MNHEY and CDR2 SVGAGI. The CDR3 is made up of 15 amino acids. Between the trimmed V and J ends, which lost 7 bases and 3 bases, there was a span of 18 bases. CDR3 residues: CASTSLRPTDYGYTF. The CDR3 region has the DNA TGTGCCAGCACCTCCCTTCGGCCGACTGACTATGGCTACACCTTC.

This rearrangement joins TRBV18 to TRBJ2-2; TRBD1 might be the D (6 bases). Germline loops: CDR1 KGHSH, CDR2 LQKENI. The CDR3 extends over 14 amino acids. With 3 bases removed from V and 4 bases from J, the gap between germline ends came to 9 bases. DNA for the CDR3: TGTGCCAGCTCACCTCGGACAGTCACCGGGGAGCTGTTTTTT. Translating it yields CASSPRTVTGELFF.

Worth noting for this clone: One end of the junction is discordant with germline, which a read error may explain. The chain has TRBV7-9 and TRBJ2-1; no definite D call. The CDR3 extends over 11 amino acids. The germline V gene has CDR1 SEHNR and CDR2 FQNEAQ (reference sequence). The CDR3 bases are TGTTCCAGCAGCATCAACAATGAGCAGTTCTTC. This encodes CSSSINNEQFF.

CDR3 sequence reads: CASSLSNTGELFF. The CDR3 DNA reads TGTGCCAGCAGCTTGTCCAACACCGGGGAGCTGTTTTTT. The chain combines TRBV6-1 with TRBJ2-2; D call uncertain. The V and J ends lost 6 bases and 2 bases respectively, with 7 bases between them. This CDR3 has 13 residues. Germline V CDR1 and CDR2: MNHNS, SASEGT.

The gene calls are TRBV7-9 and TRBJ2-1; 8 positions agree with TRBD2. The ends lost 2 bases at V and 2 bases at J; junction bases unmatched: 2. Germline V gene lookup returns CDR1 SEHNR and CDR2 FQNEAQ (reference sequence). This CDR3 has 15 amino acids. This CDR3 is CASSLTSGPYNEQFF. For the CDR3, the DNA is TGTGCCAGCAGCTTAACTAGCGGACCCTACAATGAGCAGTTCTTC.

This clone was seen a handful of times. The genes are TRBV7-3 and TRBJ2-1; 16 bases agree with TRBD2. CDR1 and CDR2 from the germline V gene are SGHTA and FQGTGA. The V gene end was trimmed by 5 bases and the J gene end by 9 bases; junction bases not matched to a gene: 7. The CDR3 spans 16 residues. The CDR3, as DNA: TGTGCCAGCAGCCCCTCCGGGACTAGCGGGAGGGCTGAGCAGTTCTTC. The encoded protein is CASSPSGTSGRAEQFF. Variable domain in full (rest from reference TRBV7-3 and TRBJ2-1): GAGVSQTPSNKVTEKGKYVELRCDPISGHTALYWYRQSLGQGPEFLIYFQGTGAADDSGLPNDRFFAVRPEGSVSTLKIQRTERGDSAVYLCASSPSGTSGRAEQFFGPGTRLTVL.

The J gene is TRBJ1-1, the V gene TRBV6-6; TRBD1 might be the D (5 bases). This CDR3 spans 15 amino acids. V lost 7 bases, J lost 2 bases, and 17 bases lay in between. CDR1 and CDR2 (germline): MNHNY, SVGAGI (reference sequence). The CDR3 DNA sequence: TGTGCCAGCACCACCAGGGTGTTTAGAAACACTGAAGCTTTCTTT. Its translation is CASTTRVFRNTEAFF.

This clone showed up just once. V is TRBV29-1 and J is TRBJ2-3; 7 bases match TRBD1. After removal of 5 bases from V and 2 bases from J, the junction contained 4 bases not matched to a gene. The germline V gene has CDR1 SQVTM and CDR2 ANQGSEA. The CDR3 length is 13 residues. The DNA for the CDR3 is TGCAGCGTTACAGGGGCTATCACAGATACGCAGTATTTT. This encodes CSVTGAITDTQYF.

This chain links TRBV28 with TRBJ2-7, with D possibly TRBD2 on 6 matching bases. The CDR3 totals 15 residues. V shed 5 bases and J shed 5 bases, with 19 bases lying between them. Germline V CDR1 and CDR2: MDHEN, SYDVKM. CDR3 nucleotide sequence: TGTGCCAGCAGTACAGGAGGGCAGTCCTATCACGAGCAGTACTTC. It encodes CASSTGGQSYHEQYF.

CDR3 bases: TGTGCCAGCAGCTTACCTCGTACCCTTAGTAAAAATTTGAACACCGGGGAGCTGTTTTTT. Its protein is CASSLPRTLSKNLNTGELFF. The V and J genes are TRBV7-6 and TRBJ2-2; unclear D gene. Trimming pared 2 bases from V and 1 base from J, leaving 23 bases between. Germline CDR1 is SGHVS and CDR2 is FNYEAQ. There are 20 residues in the CDR3. The complete variable domain, with remaining parts taken from reference TRBV7-6 and TRBJ2-2, reads GAGVSQSPRYKVTKRGQDVALRCDPISGHVSLYWYRQALGQGPEFLTYFNYEAQQDKSGLPNDRFSAERPEGSISTLTIQRTEQRDSAMYRCASSLPRTLSKNLNTGELFFGEGSRLTVL.

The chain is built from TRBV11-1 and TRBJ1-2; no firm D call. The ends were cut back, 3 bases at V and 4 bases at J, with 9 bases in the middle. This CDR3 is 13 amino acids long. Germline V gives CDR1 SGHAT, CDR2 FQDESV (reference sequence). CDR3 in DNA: TGTGCCAGCAGCTTGGAGGGTACCTATGGCTACACCTTC. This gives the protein CASSLEGTYGYTF.

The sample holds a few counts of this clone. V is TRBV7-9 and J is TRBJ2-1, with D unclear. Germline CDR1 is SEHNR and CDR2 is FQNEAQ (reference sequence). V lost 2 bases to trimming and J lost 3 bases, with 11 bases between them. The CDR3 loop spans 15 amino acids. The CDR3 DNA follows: TGTGCCAGCAGCTTAACGCTCGGTTTCTACAATGAGCAGTTCTTC. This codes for CASSLTLGFYNEQFF.

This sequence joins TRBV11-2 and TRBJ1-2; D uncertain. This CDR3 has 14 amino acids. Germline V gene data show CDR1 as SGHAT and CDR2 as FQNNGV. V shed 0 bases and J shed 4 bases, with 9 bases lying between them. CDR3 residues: CASSLEGRSYGYTF. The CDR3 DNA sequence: TGTGCCAGCAGCTTAGAAGGCCGGAGCTATGGCTACACCTTC. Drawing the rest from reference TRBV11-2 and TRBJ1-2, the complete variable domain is EAGVAQSPRYKIIEKRQSVAFWCNPISGHATLYWYQQILGQGPKLLIQFQNNGVVDDSQLPKDRFSAERLKGVDSTLKIQPAKLEDSAVYLCASSLEGRSYGYTFGSGTRLTVV.

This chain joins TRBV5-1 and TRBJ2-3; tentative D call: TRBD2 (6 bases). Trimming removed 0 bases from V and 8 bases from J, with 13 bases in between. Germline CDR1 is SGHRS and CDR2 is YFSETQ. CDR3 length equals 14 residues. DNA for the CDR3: TGCGCCAGCAGCTTGGGGGAGACTAGGTCTACGCAGTATTTT. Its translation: CASSLGETRSTQYF.

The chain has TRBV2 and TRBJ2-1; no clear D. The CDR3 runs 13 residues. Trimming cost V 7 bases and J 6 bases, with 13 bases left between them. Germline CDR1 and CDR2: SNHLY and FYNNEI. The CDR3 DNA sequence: TGTGCCAGCAACGGGTTGATCCGCAATGAGCAGTTCTTC. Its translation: CASNGLIRNEQFF.

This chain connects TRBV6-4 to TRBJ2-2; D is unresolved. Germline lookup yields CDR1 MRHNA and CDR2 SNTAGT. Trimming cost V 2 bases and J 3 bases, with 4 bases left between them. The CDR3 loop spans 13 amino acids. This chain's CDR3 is CASSDTYTGELFF. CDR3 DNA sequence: TGTGCCAGCAGTGACACTTACACCGGGGAGCTGTTTTTT.

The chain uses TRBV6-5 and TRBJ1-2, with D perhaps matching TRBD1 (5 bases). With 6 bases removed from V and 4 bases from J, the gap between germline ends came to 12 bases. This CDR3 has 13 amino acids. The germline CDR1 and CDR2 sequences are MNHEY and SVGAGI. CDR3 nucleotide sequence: TGTGCCAGCAGACCCCAGGGCGGCTATGGCTACACCTTC. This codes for CASRPQGGYGYTF.

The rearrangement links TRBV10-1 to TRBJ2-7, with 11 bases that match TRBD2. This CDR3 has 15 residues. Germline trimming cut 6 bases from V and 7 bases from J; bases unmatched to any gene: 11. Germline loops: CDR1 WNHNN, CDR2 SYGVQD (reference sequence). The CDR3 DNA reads TGCGCCAGCAGCCTCCTCCCGGGACTAGCGGCGGAGCAGTACTTC. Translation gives CASSLLPGLAAEQYF.

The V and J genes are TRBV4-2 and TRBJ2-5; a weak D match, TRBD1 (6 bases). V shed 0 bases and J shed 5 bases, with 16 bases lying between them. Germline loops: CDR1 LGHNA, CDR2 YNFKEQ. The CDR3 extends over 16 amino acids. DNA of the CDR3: TGTGCCAGCAGCCAAGATCCAGGGGCTCGCGGGGAGACCCAGTACTTC. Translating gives CASSQDPGARGETQYF.

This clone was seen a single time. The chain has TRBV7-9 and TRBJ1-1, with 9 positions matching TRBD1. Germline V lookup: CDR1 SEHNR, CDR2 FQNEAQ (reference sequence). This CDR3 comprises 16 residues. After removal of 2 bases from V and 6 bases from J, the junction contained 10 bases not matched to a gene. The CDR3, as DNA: TGTGCCAGCAGCTTACAGGTGGGGACAGGGTGGCCTGAAGCTTTCTTT. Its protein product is CASSLQVGTGWPEAFF. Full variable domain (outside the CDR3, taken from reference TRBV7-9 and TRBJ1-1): DTGVSQNPRHKITKRGQNVTFRCDPISEHNRLYWYRQTLGQGPEFLTYFQNEAQLEKSRLLSDRFSAERPKGSFSTLEIQRTEQGDSAMYLCASSLQVGTGWPEAFFGQGTRLTVV.